The 22 T cell receptor beta chains in this list originate from one sample, sequenced in a study of T cell responses to AZD1222 COVID-19 vaccine. Profiled with immunoSEQ multiplex PCR; TCRdb holds only in-frame clones, not every one. The sample consists of about 70,000 clones, over 75% of them appearing once. The specimen comprised peripheral blood, sampled 28 days after the second AZD1222 dose. The receptors here all came from an adult who received the AZD1222 COVID-19 vaccine.

The chain links TRBV5-1 to TRBJ2-6, with D perhaps matching TRBD2 (6 bases). V was pared by 1 base and J by 0 bases, with 20 bases between. The CDR3 has 20 amino acids. The V gene's germline CDR1 is SGHRS and CDR2 YFSETQ. The CDR3 reads CASSLSGGNRKSSGANVLTF. CDR3 coding DNA: TGCGCCAGCAGCTTGAGTGGCGGGAACAGGAAAAGCTCTGGGGCCAACGTCCTGACTTTC.

The chain has TRBV5-1 and TRBJ2-1; 9 nucleotides align to TRBD2. Germline V gene lookup returns CDR1 SGHRS and CDR2 YFSETQ. The ends lost 0 bases at V and 4 bases at J; junction bases unmatched: 2. CDR3 length: 15 residues. The CDR3 reads CASSLGTSEYNEQFF. In DNA form, the CDR3 reads TGCGCCAGCAGCTTGGGGACTAGCGAGTACAATGAGCAGTTCTTC.

The chain couples TRBV12-3 or TRBV12-4 to TRBJ2-3; D is uncertain. The V end was cut by 4 bases, the J end by 2 bases, with 4 bases between. The CDR3 spans 12 residues. The chain's CDR3 is CASSWDTDTQYF. The CDR3 nucleotides read TGTGCCAGCAGTTGGGACACAGATACGCAGTATTTT.

The chain uses TRBV7-9 and TRBJ2-1; 11 positions agree with TRBD1. The CDR3 has 19 amino acids. With V trimmed by 6 bases and J by 1 base, 14 bases remained unmatched. The germline gives CDR1 SEHNR, CDR2 FQNEAQ (reference sequence). CDR3 sequence (DNA): TGTGCCAGCAGGACGGAGTCTTACCGGGACAGGGGGTCCTACAATGAGCAGTTCTTC. Protein product: CASRTESYRDRGSYNEQFF.

The V gene is TRBV24-1, the J gene TRBJ2-5, with TRBD1 identical over 9 bases. The CDR3 covers 14 residues. Trimming removed 10 bases from V and 3 bases from J; junction bases left unmatched: 8. The germline V gene encodes CDR1 KGHDR and CDR2 SFDVKD. The CDR3 sequence: CATGGTGPEETQYF. The DNA for the CDR3 is TGTGCCACGGGGGGGACAGGGCCCGAAGAGACCCAGTACTTC.

This clone came up once. The gene calls are TRBV30 and TRBJ2-5, with TRBD1 matching over 9 bases. V dropped 0 bases and J dropped 5; count of bases not matched to a gene: 16. The V gene's germline CDR1 is GTSNPN and CDR2 SVGIG (reference sequence). The CDR3 covers 18 residues. The CDR3 loop is CAWSVRWGQGSVGETQYF. For the CDR3, the DNA is TGTGCCTGGAGTGTACGGTGGGGACAGGGAAGCGTAGGCGAGACCCAGTACTTC.

The chain is built from TRBV9 and TRBJ1-5, with a tentative D call TRBD1 (5 bases). With 2 bases removed from V and 6 bases from J, the gap between germline ends came to 15 bases. The CDR3 loop spans 15 amino acids. Germline V gene sequence: CDR1 SGDLS, CDR2 YYNGEE. In nucleotides, the CDR3 is TGTGCCAGCAGCGTGGGAACAGGATCCACTCAGCCCCAGCATTTT. It specifies CASSVGTGSTQPQHF.

The chain combines TRBV5-8 with TRBJ1-2; D is uncertain. V dropped 1 base and J dropped 4 bases, with 20 bases sitting between them. The germline V gene encodes CDR1 SGHTS and CDR2 YDEGEE. This CDR3 region has 17 residues. DNA of the CDR3: TGTGCCAGCAGCTTGAACCTCGGGAGGGTAGAAGGCTATGGCTACACCTTC. Translating gives CASSLNLGRVEGYGYTF. Using reference TRBV5-8 and TRBJ1-2 for the parts outside the CDR3, the full variable domain is EAGVTQSPTHLIKTRGQQATLRCSPISGHTSVYWYQQALGLGLQFLLWYDEGEERNRGNFPPRFSGRQFPNYSSELNVNALELEDSALYLCASSLNLGRVEGYGYTFGSGTRLTVV.

The V and J genes are TRBV7-8 and TRBJ2-1; TRBD2 matches at 9 bases. The ends lost 3 bases at V and 8 bases at J; junction bases unmatched: 8. There are 15 residues in the CDR3. Germline V gives CDR1 SGHVS, CDR2 FQNEAQ. CDR3 region: CASSFRLAGNDEQFF. In nucleotides, the CDR3 is TGTGCCAGCAGCTTTAGGCTAGCGGGAAACGATGAGCAGTTCTTC.

The genes are TRBV6-4 and TRBJ2-1; TRBD1 matches 7 bases. Germline V gene lookup returns CDR1 MRHNA and CDR2 SNTAGT. This CDR3 spans 15 amino acids. J gave up 4 bases and V 6 bases, and 9 bases lay outside the gene matches. CDR3 in DNA: TGTGCCAGCAGGGAGTGGGGACAGCTATACAATGAGCAGTTCTTC. This gives the protein CASREWGQLYNEQFF.

This chain links TRBV12-3 or TRBV12-4 with TRBJ1-1; D is undetermined. The CDR3 runs to 13 residues. Trimming took 3 bases from V and 1 from J, leaving 6 bases between them. The CDR3 bases are TGTGCCAGCAGTTTTGCCCAGAACACTGAAGCTTTCTTT. Its protein product is CASSFAQNTEAFF.

The rearrangement uses TRBV24-1 and TRBJ1-5; a possible D gene is TRBD1 (5 bases). V shed 3 bases and J shed 3 bases, with 8 bases lying between them. CDR1 is KGHDR, CDR2 SFDVKD, per germline. The CDR3 runs 14 residues. CDR3 nucleotides: TGTGCCACCAGTGATGGACAAGACAATCAGCCCCAGCATTTT. Its protein is CATSDGQDNQPQHF.

The chain couples TRBV4-3 to TRBJ2-7; perhaps TRBD1 as D (6 bases). CDR3 length: 14 amino acids. The germline V gene has CDR1 LGHNA and CDR2 YSLEER. V was cut by 0 bases and J by 6 bases, with 12 bases left in between. Here the CDR3 DNA reads TGCGCCAGCAGCCAAGATCATAAACAGGGCGAGCAGTACTTC. This encodes CASSQDHKQGEQYF.

V and J are TRBV30 and TRBJ1-1; D gene unclear. CDR1 GTSNPN and CDR2 SVGIG come from the germline V gene (reference sequence). This CDR3 is built from 12 residues. Trimming stripped 3 bases from V and 7 bases from J, with 12 bases between. The CDR3 reads CAWRQTASEAFF. The CDR3 DNA reads as TGTGCCTGGAGACAAACCGCGAGTGAAGCTTTCTTT.

This clone appeared a single time. The rearrangement uses TRBV7-9 and TRBJ2-7; unclear D gene. The CDR3 is 19 residues long. Looked up from germline, CDR1 is SEHNR and CDR2 is FQNEAQ (reference sequence). V lost 0 bases, J lost 1 base, and 22 bases lay in between. The CDR3 DNA reads TGTGCCAGCAGCTTAGCCACATTCGGGTCCTACCAAGATTCCTACGAGCAGTACTTC. This encodes CASSLATFGSYQDSYEQYF.

The chain employs TRBV4-3 and TRBJ2-7, with a tentative D call TRBD1 (6 bases). Trimming removed 6 bases at V and 5 bases at J, with 17 bases between. Per germline, CDR1 LGHNA and CDR2 YSLEER. CDR3 length: 14 residues. CDR3: CASSLTRGSNEQYF. The CDR3 DNA sequence: TGCGCCAGCAGTCTCACCAGGGGTTCAAACGAGCAGTACTTC.

This clone was observed a handful of times. The J gene is TRBJ2-7, the V gene TRBV11-2; no reliable D call. CDR1 and CDR2 from the germline V gene are SGHAT and FQNNGV. V lost 3 bases, J lost 5 bases, and 14 bases lay in between. There are 14 residues in the CDR3. CDR3 region: CASSFYYTMDEQYF. CDR3 coding DNA: TGTGCCAGCAGCTTTTACTACACCATGGACGAGCAGTACTTC.

This clone was seen only once. V is TRBV5-1 and J is TRBJ1-4, with D perhaps matching TRBD1 (6 bases). The V end was cut by 2 bases, the J end by 3 bases, with 11 bases between. Germline V gives CDR1 SGHRS, CDR2 YFSETQ. This CDR3 is 15 amino acids long. The CDR3 sequence: CASSFTGAANEKLFF. The CDR3 DNA sequence: TGCGCCAGCAGCTTTACGGGGGCCGCTAATGAAAAACTGTTTTTT.

The rearrangement joins TRBV21-1 to TRBJ2-7; the table's D call, TRBD1, was not checked against the DNA. TRBV21-1 is reported as a pseudogene. The CDR3 consists of 11 residues. Here the CDR3 DNA reads TGTGCCGACTGGAAGGGGCGGGAGCAGTACTTC. This gives the protein CADWKGREQYF.

The J gene is TRBJ2-3, the V gene TRBV11-3, with TRBD1 matching over 8 bases. Trimming took 1 base from V and 7 from J; bases not matched to a gene: 4. The germline CDR1 and CDR2 sequences are SGHNT and YENEEA. CDR3 length: 14 amino acids. The CDR3 is CASSLAQGANTQYF. The CDR3 region has the DNA TGTGCCAGCAGCTTAGCGCAGGGGGCGAATACGCAGTATTTT.

The CDR3: CASSFLAGGLGETQYF. The CDR3 nucleotides read TGTGCCAGCAGCTTTCTAGCGGGAGGGTTAGGAGAGACCCAGTACTTC. The chain has TRBV7-9 and TRBJ2-5, with TRBD2 matching 12 bases. V shed 3 bases, J shed 4 bases, and the junction held 6 bases outside the gene matches. This CDR3 spans 16 amino acids. Germline V gene data show CDR1 as SEHNR and CDR2 as FQNEAQ (reference sequence). Combining the CDR3 with reference TRBV7-9 and TRBJ2-5 gives the whole variable domain DTGVSQNPRHKITKRGQNVTFRCDPISEHNRLYWYRQTLGQGPEFLTYFQNEAQLEKSRLLSDRFSAERPKGSFSTLEIQRTEQGDSAMYLCASSFLAGGLGETQYFGPGTRLLVL.

The chain joins TRBV5-1 to TRBJ2-1, with 7 bases fitting TRBD2. Per the germline V gene, CDR1 is SGHRS and CDR2 is YFSETQ. There are 13 residues in the CDR3. V shed 1 base and J 7 bases; nucleotides not matched to a gene: 2. CDR3 bases: TGCGCCAGCAGCTTGCAGCGGGAAAATGAGCAGTTCTTC. Translated: CASSLQRENEQFF.